A selection of T cell receptor beta chains follows, all from one sample in a study of T cell repertoires in cytomegalovirus infection. TCRdb re-derived calls from the reads in MiXCR, one entry per CDR3 protein. The top ten clones hold 2.8% of a sample with 680,000 or so distinct CDR3 sequences, about 40% of them seen once. Input material: PBMCs. The receptor set was obtained from a human donor in good health (CMV status not recorded). Some clones in this sample may be carry-over from other donors' samples. CDR3s include the opening cysteine and the closing phenylalanine or tryptophan. Fields, in order: clone size, V gene, D gene, CDR3 length, J gene, CDR3 protein, CDR3 DNA. A D gene is named only where the DNA matches it firmly. A row's size may be missing; if present it is once, few, many or a size class.

>few|TRBV6-1|TRBD2|15|TRBJ2-2
CASRKAGGSTGELFF
TGTGCCAGCAGGAAAGCGGGGGGGAGTACCGGGGAGCTGTTTTTT
>-|TRBV2|-|14|TRBJ2-2
CASSRQGDKRELFF
TGTGCCAGCAGCCGGCAGGGCGATAAGCGGGAGCTGTTTTTT
>many|TRBV7-2|-|14|TRBJ2-7
CASSLSPGRYEQYF
TGTGCCAGCAGCTTAAGCCCGGGACGCTACGAGCAGTACTTC
>-|TRBV5-5|TRBD2|14|TRBJ2-3
CASSFGPGGDTQYF
TGTGCCAGCAGCTTCGGTCCGGGGGGAGATACGCAGTATTTT
>-|TRBV28|-|16|TRBJ1-4
CASSFRGVATNEKLFF
TGTGCCAGCAGTTTCCGGGGAGTTGCAACTAATGAAAAACTGTTTTTT
>-|TRBV7-2|TRBD2|16|TRBJ2-3
CASSLELAELSDTQYF
TGTGCCAGCAGCTTAGAACTAGCGGAACTATCAGATACGCAGTATTTT
>many|TRBV7-2|TRBD1|12|TRBJ2-7
CASSSYRGEQYF
TGTGCCAGCAGCAGCTACAGGGGCGAGCAGTACTTC
>-|TRBV12-3/TRBV12-4|-|14|TRBJ2-2
CASSQGKSTGELFF
TGTGCCAGCAGCCAGGGAAAGAGCACCGGGGAGCTGTTTTTT
>-|TRBV6-8|-|14|TRBJ1-5
CASKDGAGNQPQHF
TGTGCCAGCAAAGACGGGGCCGGTAATCAGCCCCAGCATTTT
>few|TRBV7-6|TRBD1|13|TRBJ1-1
CASSSGGTAKAFF
TGTGCCAGCAGCTCGGGGGGGACAGCTAAAGCTTTCTTT
>-|TRBV5-1|-|14|TRBJ1-5
CASSPEGGHESQHF
TGCGCCAGCAGCCCGGAGGGGGGTCATGAGTCCCAGCATTTT
>-|TRBV7-3|-|13|TRBJ1-1
CSSSLQGNTEAFF
TGTTCCAGCAGCTTACAGGGAAACACTGAAGCTTTCTTT
>few|TRBV28|-|12|TRBJ1-6
CASGGRRSPLHF
TGTGCCAGCGGAGGGCGGCGATCACCCCTCCACTTT
>-|TRBV7-9|-|13|TRBJ1-5
CASSLWDGEPQHF
TGTGCCAGCAGCTTATGGGATGGGGAGCCCCAGCATTTT
>few|TRBV2|TRBD1|15|TRBJ2-7
CASSTTGTGPYEQYF
TGTGCCAGCAGCACTACCGGGACAGGACCCTACGAGCAGTACTTC